A single sample is the source of the 24 T cell receptor beta chains below, sequenced in a study of blood T cell repertoires in COVID-19. Clones were sequenced by immunoSEQ multiplex PCR, and TCRdb holds only the in-frame ones, with some missing. The sample includes tens of thousands of clones, roughly 88% of them seen just once. The sequenced sample was peripheral blood. The receptors shown here come from a man aged 50 or older with active COVID-19.

The chain is built from TRBV12-3 or TRBV12-4 and TRBJ2-1, with D perhaps TRBD1 (5 bases). The ends were cut back, 8 bases at V and 9 bases at J, with 14 bases in the middle. The CDR3 is 12 residues long. In nucleotides, the CDR3 is TGTGCCAGCGGTTCCTGGGGCGGTGAGCAGTTCTTC. Translation: CASGSWGGEQFF.

The V gene is TRBV28, the J gene TRBJ1-4; possibly TRBD1 for D (5 bases). Germline CDR1 reads MDHEN; CDR2 reads SYDVKM. Trimming removed 6 bases at V and 7 bases at J, with 15 bases between. This CDR3 has 14 amino acids. The CDR3 DNA follows: TGTGCCAGCAGGGGGGGAAGCGGTGGTGAAAAACTGTTTTTT. Its protein is CASRGGSGGEKLFF.

In its sample, this clone was seen once. The chain uses TRBV7-6 and TRBJ2-7; TRBD1 is a possible D gene (6 bases). CDR1 is SGHVS and CDR2 is FNYEAQ in the germline V gene. The CDR3 sequence is 18 residues long. The ends were cut back, 5 bases at V and 2 bases at J, with 25 bases in the middle. The CDR3 loop is CASSPPYGVGNRAYEQYF. The CDR3 nucleotides are TGTGCCAGCAGCCCCCCCTATGGGGTCGGTAACAGGGCCTACGAGCAGTACTTC.

This chain connects TRBV27 to TRBJ1-2; 8 nucleotides align to TRBD1. The V segment lost 4 bases and the J segment 8 bases; nucleotides outside the gene matches: 9. CDR3 length: 14 amino acids. Germline-derived CDR1 and CDR2 are MNHEY and SMNVEV (reference sequence). The CDR3, as DNA: TGTGCCAGCAGTTCACAAGGACAGGGACGGGGCTACACCTTC. Protein: CASSSQGQGRGYTF.

The chain is built from TRBV4-3 and TRBJ2-3; 8 positions match TRBD2. CDR1 is LGHNA, CDR2 YSLEER, per germline. This CDR3 is built from 16 residues. The junction had 9 bases not matched to a gene; V was cut back by 4 bases and J by 3 bases. The CDR3 is CASSLLTGGGTDTQYF. In DNA form, the CDR3 reads TGCGCCAGCAGCCTCTTGACGGGCGGGGGGACAGATACGCAGTATTTT.

CDR3 nucleotide sequence: TGTGCCAGCAGCCCGGGACAGTACCAAGAGACCCAGTACTTC. Translating it yields CASSPGQYQETQYF. This sequence joins TRBV5-4 and TRBJ2-5; 7 bases fit TRBD1. V shed 4 bases and J 0 bases; nucleotides not matched to a gene: 3. In germline, CDR1 is SGHNT, CDR2 YYREEE (reference sequence). CDR3 length: 14 amino acids.

The chain uses TRBV5-1 and TRBJ2-3; D may be TRBD2 (6 bases). V was trimmed by 0 bases and J by 3 bases, leaving 11 bases between them. The CDR3 covers 15 residues. Germline assignment: CDR1 SGHRS and CDR2 YFSETQ. The CDR3 is CASSLGGITTDTQYF. CDR3 DNA: TGCGCCAGCAGCTTGGGCGGGATTACTACAGATACGCAGTATTTT.

The chain joins TRBV2 to TRBJ1-6; 9 positions match TRBD1. The CDR3 consists of 14 residues. Germline lookup yields CDR1 SNHLY and CDR2 FYNNEI. J lost 5 bases, V lost 6 bases, and 2 bases had no gene match. The CDR3 DNA reads TGTGCCAGCAGGGGGACAGGGAATAATTCACCCCTCCACTTT. Translation gives CASRGTGNNSPLHF. The full variable domain, completed using reference TRBV2 and TRBJ1-6, is EPEVTQTPSHQVTQMGQEVILRCVPISNHLYFYWYRQILGQKVEFLVSFYNNEISEKSEIFDDQFSVERPDGSNFTLKIRSTKLEDSAMYFCASRGTGNNSPLHFGNGTRLTVT.

The chain carries TRBV6-5 and TRBJ2-7; 7 nucleotides align to TRBD1. The CDR3 is 13 amino acids. The V and J ends lost 10 bases and 4 bases, in that order; junction bases with no gene match: 10. CDR1 and CDR2 from the germline V gene are MNHEY and SVGAGI. CDR3 amino acids: CATRGNRGYEQYF. DNA for the CDR3: TGTGCCACCCGAGGGAACAGGGGATACGAGCAGTACTTC.

V gene TRBV5-1 combines with J gene TRBJ1-2; a possible D gene is TRBD1 (6 bases). Germline values: CDR1 SGHRS, CDR2 YFSETQ. The CDR3 totals 14 residues. Trimming shortened V by 3 bases and J by 4 bases, and 13 bases separated the two germline ends. CDR3 amino acids: CASSSRTDSYGYTF. DNA of the CDR3: TGCGCCAGCAGCTCTCGGACAGACTCCTATGGCTACACCTTC.

The V call is TRBV6-1, the J call TRBJ1-5; 7 bases are a match to TRBD1. Germline trimming cut 2 bases from V and 2 bases from J; bases unmatched to any gene: 0. Germline loops: CDR1 MNHNS, CDR2 SASEGT. The CDR3 has 14 residues. The CDR3 protein is CASSEQGGNQPQHF. The DNA of the CDR3 is TGTGCCAGCAGTGAACAGGGGGGCAATCAGCCCCAGCATTTT.

V gene TRBV27 combines with J gene TRBJ1-5, with 8 bases fitting TRBD1. Per the germline V gene, CDR1 is MNHEY and CDR2 is SMNVEV (reference sequence). CDR3 length: 14 residues. Unmatched junction bases numbered 3, after V lost 4 bases and J lost 4 bases. CDR3 loop: CASSYRGSNQPQHF. The CDR3 nucleotides are TGTGCCAGCAGTTACAGGGGGAGTAATCAGCCCCAGCATTTT.

This clone has just a few counts. The rearrangement uses TRBV7-9 and TRBJ1-6; TRBD1 matches at 7 bases. The germline gives CDR1 SEHNR, CDR2 FQNEAQ (reference sequence). V gave up 5 bases and J gave up 7 bases; unmatched junction bases: 11. This CDR3 has 16 residues. The CDR3 nucleotides read TGTGCCAGCAGCACACAGGGGTCATATAGGAATTCACCCCTCCACTTT. Its protein product is CASSTQGSYRNSPLHF.

This chain uses TRBV5-1 with TRBJ2-5, with D perhaps TRBD1 (6 bases). Germline V gene data show CDR1 as SGHRS and CDR2 as YFSETQ. V lost 2 bases and J 5 bases, leaving 19 bases between the germline ends. The CDR3 extends over 16 amino acids. CDR3 DNA sequence: TGCGCCAGCAGCTTCCTCTCGACAGGCCTGAGGGAGACCCAGTACTTC. It is translated as CASSFLSTGLRETQYF. Filled out from reference TRBV5-1 and TRBJ2-5, the complete variable domain reads KAGVTQTPRYLIKTRGQQVTLSCSPISGHRSVSWYQQTPGQGLQFLFEYFSETQRNKGNFPGRFSGRQFSNSRSEMNVSTLELGDSALYLCASSFLSTGLRETQYFGPGTRLLVL.

The chain is built from TRBV19 and TRBJ2-4; a possible D gene is TRBD2 (6 bases). CDR3 length: 13 residues. Trimming shortened V by 9 bases and J by 9 bases, and 18 bases separated the two germline ends. Germline V gives CDR1 LNHDA, CDR2 SQIVND (reference sequence). The CDR3 DNA sequence: TGTGCCAGGGCGGCAGGGTCGGAGGGCATTCAGTACTTC. Its translation: CARAAGSEGIQYF.

The rearrangement links TRBV28 to TRBJ2-5, with D perhaps matching TRBD1 (5 bases). The CDR3 spans 14 residues. V gave up 5 bases and J gave up 4 bases, with 14 bases separating them. Germline lookup yields CDR1 MDHEN and CDR2 SYDVKM. This CDR3 is CASSLDTPPETQYF. The CDR3 DNA follows: TGTGCCAGCAGTCTGGACACTCCCCCAGAGACCCAGTACTTC. Variable domain in full (rest from reference TRBV28 and TRBJ2-5): DVKVTQSSRYLVKRTGEKVFLECVQDMDHENMFWYRQDPGLGLRLIYFSYDVKMKEKGDIPEGYSVSREKKERFSLILESASTNQTSMYLCASSLDTPPETQYFGPGTRLLVL.

This clone is a singleton in its sample. The gene calls are TRBV7-2 and TRBJ2-1; TRBD2 aligns across 11 bases. This CDR3 is built from 15 residues. Unmatched junction bases numbered 5, after V lost 7 bases and J lost 3 bases. Germline CDR1 reads SGHTA; CDR2 reads FQGNSA. This CDR3 reads CASMIGLAGYNEQFF. CDR3 sequence (DNA): TGTGCCAGCATGATAGGACTAGCGGGCTACAATGAGCAGTTCTTC. The entire variable domain, with the rest obtained from reference TRBV7-2 and TRBJ2-1, is as follows: GAGVSQSPSNKVTEKGKDVELRCDPISGHTALYWYRQSLGQGLEFLIYFQGNSAPDKSGLPSDRFSAERTGGSVSTLTIQRTQQEDSAVYLCASMIGLAGYNEQFFGPGTRLTVL.

J is TRBJ1-4 and V is TRBV5-1, with D hard to call. V was shortened by 4 bases and J by 8 bases, with 18 bases between the two germline ends. Germline V gene sequence: CDR1 SGHRS, CDR2 YFSETQ. CDR3 length: 15 residues. The CDR3 loop reads CASSLGGQSGEKLFF. The DNA of the CDR3 is TGCGCCAGCAGCCTTGGTGGGCAGAGTGGGGAAAAACTGTTTTTT. Complete variable domain (other parts from reference TRBV5-1 and TRBJ1-4): KAGVTQTPRYLIKTRGQQVTLSCSPISGHRSVSWYQQTPGQGLQFLFEYFSETQRNKGNFPGRFSGRQFSNSRSEMNVSTLELGDSALYLCASSLGGQSGEKLFFGSGTQLSVL.

This chain links TRBV6-5 with TRBJ1-2, with 11 bases that match TRBD1. The V segment lost 2 bases and the J segment 2 bases; nucleotides outside the gene matches: 4. The CDR3 runs 16 residues. Germline CDR1 MNHEY, CDR2 SVGAGI. CDR3 bases: TGTGCCAGCAGTTACGCAAGGACAGGGGGCAACTATGGCTACACCTTC. Translated: CASSYARTGGNYGYTF.

V gene TRBV19 combines with J gene TRBJ1-4, with 9 bases lining up with TRBD1. Looked up from germline, CDR1 is LNHDA and CDR2 is SQIVND (reference sequence). The CDR3 length is 15 residues. V was clipped by 5 bases and J by 8 bases; unmatched bases: 9. CDR3 nucleotides: TGTGCCAGTAGTCTGGATAGGGGACAGGGCGAAAAACTGTTTTTT. Its translation: CASSLDRGQGEKLFF.

The V call is TRBV6-5, the J call TRBJ2-1; 8 nucleotides agree with TRBD1. This CDR3 comprises 16 residues. Germline trimming cut 0 bases from V and 7 bases from J; bases unmatched to any gene: 8. Germline V CDR1 and CDR2: MNHEY, SVGAGI. CDR3 residues: CASSYSRVRGRNEQFF. The CDR3 nucleotides are TGTGCCAGCAGTTACTCCCGGGTCAGGGGGCGAAATGAGCAGTTCTTC.

V usage is TRBV4-2 and J usage is TRBJ2-5; D perhaps matches TRBD2 (6 bases). Trimming pared 1 base from V and 6 bases from J, leaving 15 bases between. Germline V lookup: CDR1 LGHNA, CDR2 YNFKEQ. This CDR3 is 15 amino acids long. CDR3 DNA sequence: TGTGCCAGCAGCCAAGGTCGACTAGTTTGGCAGACCCAGTACTTC. Amino acids: CASSQGRLVWQTQYF.

The V gene is TRBV12-3 or TRBV12-4, the J gene TRBJ2-7; no clear D. The length of the CDR3 is 13 residues. Trimming shortened V by 5 bases and J by 0 bases, and 8 bases separated the two germline ends. CDR3 amino acids: CASSLGSSYEQYF. Written as DNA, the CDR3 is TGTGCCAGCAGTCTGGGCTCCTCCTACGAGCAGTACTTC.

CDR3 loop: CASSNTATNEKLFF. The CDR3 DNA reads TGCGCCAGCAGTAACACAGCAACTAATGAAAAACTGTTTTTT. The gene calls are TRBV5-1 and TRBJ1-4; D ambiguous. This CDR3 is built from 14 residues. Trimming cost V 5 bases and J 0 bases, with 8 bases left between them. Germline CDR1 SGHRS, CDR2 YFSETQ.